One and the same sample provided the 16 T cell receptor beta chains below, sequenced in a study of Ad26.COV2.S vaccination and SARS-CoV-2 variants. Treatment: some 20 received Ad26.COV2.S at low or high dose, single or two shots; roughly 5 received placebo; per-sample allocation not given. After the first vaccine or placebo injection, samples were drawn on day 63. Profiled with immunoSEQ multiplex PCR; TCRdb holds only in-frame clones, not every one. Of hundreds of thousands of clones in the sample, roughly 90% are singletons; the top ten hold 12%. The material was peripheral blood, obtained in a trial of Ad26.COV2.S vaccine versus placebo. The receptors come from a person between 18 and 60 years old who received the Ad26.COV2.S COVID-19 vaccine or a placebo.

The chain has TRBV2 and TRBJ1-2; no clear D. Germline V gives CDR1 SNHLY, CDR2 FYNNEI. The CDR3 is 12 amino acids. V lost 0 bases, J lost 8 bases, and 7 bases lay in between. In DNA, the CDR3 is TGTGCCAGCAGTGAAGCGTATGAAGGCTACACCTTC. Translation: CASSEAYEGYTF. Full variable domain (missing parts from reference TRBV2 and TRBJ1-2): EPEVTQTPSHQVTQMGQEVILRCVPISNHLYFYWYRQILGQKVEFLVSFYNNEISEKSEIFDDQFSVERPDGSNFTLKIRSTKLEDSAMYFCASSEAYEGYTFGSGTRLTVV.

The chain combines TRBV5-1 with TRBJ2-1; unclear D gene. CDR1 SGHRS and CDR2 YFSETQ come from the germline V gene. The V and J ends lost 3 bases and 7 bases respectively, with 11 bases between them. CDR3 length: 13 residues. CDR3 DNA: TGCGCCAGCAGCTCCTCATACTATAATGAGCAGTTCTTC. Residues: CASSSSYYNEQFF.

V and J are TRBV15 and TRBJ2-1; D perhaps matches TRBD2 (6 bases). V lost 6 bases, J lost 6 bases, and 9 bases lay in between. The CDR3 consists of 12 residues. CDR1 and CDR2 (germline): LNHNV, YYDKDF (reference sequence). The DNA of the CDR3 is TGTGCCACCAGTACTAGCTCCAATGAGCAGTTCTTC. The encoded protein is CATSTSSNEQFF.

This clone came up a few times. V gene TRBV5-1 combines with J gene TRBJ2-3; no reliable D call. V lost 0 bases and J lost 0, with 11 bases in between. Germline lookup yields CDR1 SGHRS and CDR2 YFSETQ. The CDR3 contains 16 residues. In nucleotides, the CDR3 is TGCGCCAGCAGCTTGGCCGTCTTTTCTAGCACAGATACGCAGTATTTT. This translates into CASSLAVFSSTDTQYF.

CDR3 coding DNA: TGTGCCAGCAGCTTGAGGGGGAGCCATGAGCAGTTCTTC. Translated: CASSLRGSHEQFF. The genes are TRBV5-6 and TRBJ2-1, with TRBD1 as a possible D gene (6 bases). V lost 1 base and J 8 bases, leaving 10 bases between the germline ends. Germline V lookup: CDR1 SGHDT, CDR2 YYEEEE. This CDR3 contains 13 residues.

This clone has just one count. The sample contains more than one DNA sequence encoding this CDR3. The gene calls are TRBV9 and TRBJ2-1, with 10 bases matching TRBD2. The CDR3 length is 15 residues. Unmatched junction bases numbered 1, after V lost 4 bases and J lost 0 bases. From germline, CDR1 is SGDLS and CDR2 YYNGEE. The CDR3 bases are TGTGCCAGCAGCTCTAGCGGGAGCTCCTACAATGAGCAGTTCTTC. Translating gives CASSSSGSSYNEQFF.

This clone was observed a single time. V usage is TRBV4-1 and J usage is TRBJ2-7; the match to TRBD2 covers 7 bases. The CDR3 extends over 16 amino acids. The ends lost 1 base at V and 0 bases at J; junction bases unmatched: 6. From germline, CDR1 is MGHRA and CDR2 YSYEKL. CDR3 nucleotide sequence: TGCGCCAGCAGCCAAGGACTGGGCGGGAGCTCCTACGAGCAGTACTTC. Amino acids: CASSQGLGGSSYEQYF.

The gene calls are TRBV28 and TRBJ1-5; D is unclear. V was trimmed by 3 bases and J by 3 bases, leaving 18 bases between them. Germline V gene data show CDR1 as MDHEN and CDR2 as SYDVKM. The CDR3 sequence is 17 residues long. The chain's CDR3 is CASSFIQSLPLNQPQHF. The CDR3 DNA follows: TGTGCCAGCAGTTTTATCCAATCTCTTCCTCTCAATCAGCCCCAGCATTTT.

V usage is TRBV7-3 and J usage is TRBJ1-1, with no clear D. CDR3 length: 13 amino acids. The V end lost 2 bases, the J end lost 6 bases, and 10 bases lay between the germline ends. Germline CDR1 SGHTA, CDR2 FQGTGA. For the CDR3, the DNA is TGTGCCAGCAGCTTATTTCAGGAAGCTGAAGCTTTCTTT. It is translated as CASSLFQEAEAFF.

The chain links TRBV12-5 to TRBJ2-7, with unresolved D. Germline CDR1 and CDR2: LGHNT and FRNRAP. Trimming shortened V by 1 base and J by 3 bases, and 7 bases separated the two germline ends. The CDR3 spans 13 residues. DNA of the CDR3: TGTGCTAGTGGTTTGGAAACGGGCTACGAGCAGTACTTC. It specifies CASGLETGYEQYF.

The V and J genes are TRBV11-1 and TRBJ2-1; TRBD2 matches at 14 bases. With 2 bases clipped from V and 6 bases from J, the junction kept 3 bases outside the gene matches. In germline, CDR1 is SGHAT, CDR2 FQDESV (reference sequence). The CDR3 has 16 residues. CDR3 loop: CASSLSGTSGSNEQFF. DNA for the CDR3: TGTGCCAGCAGCTTATCGGGGACTAGCGGGAGCAATGAGCAGTTCTTC.

The gene calls are TRBV5-4 and TRBJ2-2, with 11 nucleotides matching TRBD1. In germline, CDR1 is SGHNT, CDR2 YYREEE (reference sequence). Trimming at V came to 5 bases and at J to 6 bases, leaving 3 bases not matched to a gene. This CDR3 is 14 amino acids long. The CDR3 loop reads CASRKGQGAGELFF. CDR3 DNA: TGTGCCAGCAGAAAGGGACAGGGGGCCGGGGAGCTGTTTTTT.

The V gene is TRBV5-1, the J gene TRBJ2-2; D ambiguous. CDR1 SGHRS and CDR2 YFSETQ come from the germline V gene. V lost 4 bases and J 6 bases, leaving 10 bases between the germline ends. CDR3 length equals 13 residues. This CDR3 is CASSEISAGELFF. In DNA, the CDR3 is TGCGCCAGCAGCGAAATAAGTGCCGGGGAGCTGTTTTTT.

The rearrangement links TRBV7-2 to TRBJ2-7, with 7 bases fitting TRBD2. CDR3 length: 16 residues. V gave up 3 bases and J gave up 5 bases; unmatched junction bases: 13. Germline values: CDR1 SGHTA, CDR2 FQGNSA. This chain's CDR3 is CASSLIWGGSGNEQYF. CDR3 DNA: TGTGCCAGCAGCTTGATTTGGGGCGGGAGTGGAAACGAGCAGTACTTC.

This clone was observed once. The V and J genes are TRBV18 and TRBJ2-1, with D tentatively TRBD2 (6 bases). This CDR3 spans 15 amino acids. The ends were cut back, 1 base at V and 2 bases at J, with 9 bases in the middle. From germline, CDR1 is KGHSH and CDR2 LQKENI. As DNA, the CDR3 is TGTGCCAGCTCACCACAGCGGGCCACCTACAATGAGCAGTTCTTC. As protein: CASSPQRATYNEQFF.

The rearrangement links TRBV28 to TRBJ2-1, with D hard to call. There are 13 residues in the CDR3. V was pared by 7 bases and J by 8 bases, with 15 bases between. Germline V lookup: CDR1 MDHEN, CDR2 SYDVKM. The DNA of the CDR3 is TGTGCCAGCACCCCCCCCGTCGGCCATGAGCAGTTCTTC. It yields the protein CASTPPVGHEQFF.